This T cell receptor (beta chain) was documented in a study of T cells in Graves' hyperthyroidism and ophthalmopathy (dated by TCRdb to the late 2010s). For context, the study as a whole: Peripheral blood was sampled at the time of initial diagnosis, prior to any treatment. TCR V-J signatures able to tell the groups apart were searched for in a discovery cohort of about a hundred patients, of whom around 42 had Graves' ophthalmopathy and roughly 57 had stable Graves' hyperthyroidism. Prospective prediction of ophthalmopathy was tested in an independent validation cohort of fewer than 20 hyperthyroidism patients and 17 patients who later progressed to ophthalmopathy. The roughly 91 discovery patients were randomly split 7:3 into training and test sets. In six Graves' hyperthyroidism patients, the study also compared T-cell repertoires from thyroid tissue with T-cell repertoires from blood. Once sampling was done, hyperthyroidism patients were given methimazole at a starting dose of 30 mg daily, whereas ophthalmopathy patients were given high-dose intravenous methylprednisolone. The paper reports TCR Vbeta CDR3 sequencing of about 140 peripheral blood samples: some 44 ophthalmopathy, under 80 hyperthyroidism and 17 progressor patients. Summary of the overall study and its limitations: Most expanded thyroid clonotypes (frequency above 0.001) were also detected in blood, suggesting blood repertoires may reflect thyroid immune responses. No statistical method was used to fix the sample size in advance, and group allocation was not hidden from the investigators. In validation, the model predicted progression to ophthalmopathy with roughly 66% sensitivity and about 72% specificity, a median of roughly seven months before onset. A 13 V-J signature model separated ophthalmopathy from stable hyperthyroidism, with roughly 88% sensitivity and 81% to 82% specificity in cross-validation and 80%/75% in testing.

Ophthalmopathy patients had moderately to severely active disease, with a Clinical Activity Score of 3 or more, a NOSPECS grade of 4 or more, and a disease duration of less than 3 months. Any patient with an uncontrolled infection, another autoimmune disease, pregnancy or lactation was excluded. Clinical symptoms, serum thyroxine and TRAb, thyroid ultrasound, and orbital computed tomography formed the basis for the diagnoses. PBMCs were isolated from 7.5 to 10 ml of fresh peripheral blood by Ficoll-Paque density gradient centrifugation. Total RNA was extracted with Trizol reagent, and quality was checked on an Agilent 2100 Bioanalyzer. The TCR beta CDR3 regions were amplified from RNA transcripts. A first-round RT-PCR of the TCR CDR3 used the HTBI primer set with the Qiagen OneStep RT-PCR kit. A second multiplex PCR round built the libraries, followed by size selection and purification. Paired-end sequencing of the libraries was performed with 100 bp reads on an Illumina HiSeq2000. The study's own analysis went as follows. SOAPnuke was used to process the raw data, with reads discarded if the reads contained adapters or uncalled bases, had a mean Phred below 15, or lacked an exact constant-primer or identifier match. COPE v1.2.5 was used to merge the high-quality paired reads, and each unique nucleotide sequence was defined as a clonotype. MiTCR v1.1 was used to align the clonotypes against IMGT TRBV, TRBD and TRBJ reference segments. The analysis was restricted to V-J combinations with a frequency above 0.0001, which together covered over 99% of the repertoires. The TCS score was defined as F50 (clonal expansion) divided by E x V (chaos), with BLOSUM62-based TCRdist calculated between CDR3 peptides within each V-J. Welch's t-statistics and random forest reduced some 510 V-J features to 10 to 15, which were used in a naive Bayes classifier (R e1071). The public reads were reanalyzed by TCRdb: fastp trimming at Q25, MiXCR alignment, in-frame beta chains only. Rows matching on CDR3 protein sequence are summarized as one entry with the most common DNA and genes. The V and J calls, along with clone size, are taken from TCRdb and not from the paper's own processing. The table for this sample lists approximately 600,000 distinct CDR3 sequences; around 20% of them were counted only once. The leading ten clones occupy approximately 30% of the sample.

As regards this clonotype: Its specific antigen is unknown. No base qualities exist here, and no much larger clone lies one base off it.

For CDR1 and CDR2, the germline V gene lists MDHEN and SYDVKM. Including the terminal cysteine and phenylalanine, the CDR3 comprises 16 residues. Left in the record is the CDR3 DNA by itself, 48 bases read in frame from the first base. The junction shows trimming of 8 bases on V and 0 bases on J, plus 17 bases between the germline ends. The V and J segments used are TRBV28 and TRBJ1-5; TRBD1 could be the D gene, as 5 bases match. Source material: blood. This TCR was sampled from a man aged 25 to 40 with Graves' ophthalmopathy. The bases are TGTGCCAGCTCGGAGGGGAGTCTTAATAGCAATCAGCCCCAGCATTTT. This codes for CASSEGSLNSNQPQHF.